This record covers a single TCR beta chain. Its antigen is not known. This CDR3 has 16 amino acids. Germline assignment: CDR1 MDHEN and CDR2 SYDVKM. V gave up 2 bases and J gave up 5 bases; unmatched junction bases: 11. Using immunoSEQ multiplex PCR, the repertoire was profiled, and TCRdb retains in-frame clones only, with some absent. Counted here are about 2.1 million clones, about 94% occurring once; the ten biggest clones make up around 1.8%. The entry originates in a study of shared clonotypes between healthy human individuals. On the study more broadly: The cohort comprised a couple of women and a few men. Their ages spanned 18 to 49 years.

The naive CD8 fraction comprised CD45RO-negative cells positively selected for CCR7 and excluded terminally differentiated effector memory CD45RA+ cells. Study findings and constraints: Sorted-subset samples were not fully sequenced, rarefaction indicated.

The receptor was derived from a man aged 18 to 35 in good health. Some clones in this sample may be carry-over from other donors' samples. Sequenced sample: naive CD8+ T cells from PBMCs. The genes are TRBV28 and TRBJ2-7, with 8 bases lining up with TRBD2. In nucleotides, the CDR3 is TGTGCCAGCAGTTTACTCGGGGGGGTATTCGGTGACGAGCAGTACTTC. It yields the protein CASSLLGGVFGDEQYF.